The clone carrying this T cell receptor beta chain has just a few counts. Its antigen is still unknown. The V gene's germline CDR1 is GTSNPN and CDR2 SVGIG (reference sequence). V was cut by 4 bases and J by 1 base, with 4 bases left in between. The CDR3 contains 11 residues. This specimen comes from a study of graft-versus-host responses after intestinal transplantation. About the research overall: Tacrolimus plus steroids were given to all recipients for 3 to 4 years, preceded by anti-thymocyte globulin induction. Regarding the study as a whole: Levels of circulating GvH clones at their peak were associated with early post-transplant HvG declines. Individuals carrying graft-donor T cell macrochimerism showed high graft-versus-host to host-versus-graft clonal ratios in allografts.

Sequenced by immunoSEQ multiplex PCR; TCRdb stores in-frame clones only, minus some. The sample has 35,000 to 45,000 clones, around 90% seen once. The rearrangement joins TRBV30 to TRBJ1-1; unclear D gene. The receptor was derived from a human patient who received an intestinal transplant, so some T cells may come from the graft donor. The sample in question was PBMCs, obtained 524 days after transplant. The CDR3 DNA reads TGTGCCTGGACAACGAACACTGAAGCTTTCTTT. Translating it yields CAWTTNTEAFF.